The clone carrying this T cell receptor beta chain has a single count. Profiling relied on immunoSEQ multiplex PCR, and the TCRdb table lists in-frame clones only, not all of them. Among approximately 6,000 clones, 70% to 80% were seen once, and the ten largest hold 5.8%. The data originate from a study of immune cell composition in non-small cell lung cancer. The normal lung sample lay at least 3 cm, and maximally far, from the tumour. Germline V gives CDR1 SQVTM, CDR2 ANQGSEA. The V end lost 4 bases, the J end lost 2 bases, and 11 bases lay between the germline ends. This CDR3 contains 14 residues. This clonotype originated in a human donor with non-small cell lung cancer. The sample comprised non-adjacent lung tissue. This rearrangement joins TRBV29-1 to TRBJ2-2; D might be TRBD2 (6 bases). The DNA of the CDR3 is TGCAGCGTTGCGTCGGGGGTCAACACCGGGGAGCTGTTTTTT. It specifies CSVASGVNTGELFF.